This paragraph covers one T cell receptor beta chain sequence. This clone appeared a few times. Its specific antigen is unknown. No per-base quality is available; no much larger clone lies one base away. The CDR3 regions of human TCRbeta chains were analyzed by immunosequencing. The paper's processing steps were these. TCRs in the repertoires were matched against a reference library of SARS-CoV-2-specific TCRs that had been generated with the MIRA antigen-specificity platform. Breadth was defined as the fraction of unique TCRs that were SARS-CoV-2-associated. Depth was defined as the fraction of total T cells that were SARS-CoV-2-associated. Each spike-specific TCR was assigned to its reactive spike region and to a CD4 or CD8 class using the MIRA data. Log10-transformed breadth and depth values were compared by one-way ANOVA with Sidak's multiple comparisons tests. TCRdb re-hosts the immuneACCESS table, in-frame sequences only. Its copies lack some clones; in the studies checked, an unresolved V gene accounts for under half of them, and the cause for the rest is not known. From that table come the V and J calls and clone size; the DNA was used to work out D and trimming. The sample table records about 140,000 clones; 80% to 90% of these occur just once. 1.5% to 2% of the sample is taken by the ten largest.

The intended sense of this specimen's time point label: baseline before first vaccination. Vaccinee samples were obtained from the UK trials COV001 and COV002, which included a single-blind randomized controlled phase 2/3 trial of AZD1222 (ChAdOx1 nCoV-19) in healthy adults. Trial participant PBMC samples were collected at day 0 and day 28 after the second dose for TCRbeta chain sequencing. This entry belongs to a study of T cell responses to AZD1222 COVID-19 vaccine (dated by TCRdb to about 2021). In terms of the full investigation: AZD1222 recipients given second doses at about 4 weeks or at about 12 weeks were pooled, since spike-specific TCR depth and breadth were not found to differ between the two schedules. TCR sequencing was performed for over 230 trial participants, of whom around 200 were given two doses of AZD1222 and around 25 were given two doses of MenACWY control vaccine. Trial participants were enrolled by age into 18-55, 56-69 and 70-plus year subgroups, with around 140, 26 and 57 TCR-sequenced participants respectively.

Broader findings and caveats from the paper: Reportedly, almost half of the unique spike-specific TCRs recognized epitopes lying outside the regions that are mutated in the B.1.351 and B.1.1.7 variants. Because no day 14 peak-response samples were available, the repertoires could be characterized only after the peak T cell response. Participants were mostly white British and included more females than males, and it was suggested by the authors that clonal diversity may have been underestimated. After two AZD1222 doses, spike-specific TCR breadth and depth were significantly higher than at day 0 and than in MenACWY recipients. The vaccine-associated CD4 TCRs covered the entire spike protein, and the dominant responses fell in regions 160-218 and 743-854. In the small 56-69-year group, the increase in depth fell short of significance, most likely because of low power. Conclusions about previously exposed vaccinees are limited because only six or seven AZD1222 recipients were SARS-CoV-2 seropositive at baseline.

The CDR3 measures 15 amino acids from cysteine to phenylalanine. Kept here is only the CDR3 DNA, which spans 45 bases and is read in frame from base 1. V has 3 bases trimmed and J has 3 bases trimmed; junction bases matching no gene number 5. The germline V gene (reference sequence) supplies CDR1 LNHDA and CDR2 SQIVND. The starting material was peripheral blood, obtained on day 0 of AZD1222 vaccination. The sequence joins TRBV19 to TRBJ1-5, with 7 bases aligning to TRBD1. The receptor's source is an adult in good health. The bases read TGTGCCAGTAGTATGGGGGACAGTCTCAATCAGCCCCAGCATTTT. Protein translation: CASSMGDSLNQPQHF.